Listed below are T cell receptor beta chains from one sample, sequenced in a study of blood T cell repertoires in COVID-19. Generated by immunoSEQ multiplex PCR, the TCRdb table keeps only in-frame clones and is missing some. The sample records more than 200,000 clones, 80% being singletons. Sequencing was done on a sample of PBMCs or T cells enriched from blood (not recorded which). The receptors come from a woman in her forties with acute COVID-19. Each CDR3 is given with its conserved first and last residue. A D gene is named only where the DNA matches it firmly. Clone size is shown for a subset of rows, as once, few, many or a class of expanded clone.

size: NA; V: TRBV29-1; D: NA; J: TRBJ1-2; CDR3: CSVGQDYNYGYTF; DNA: TGCAGCGTTGGGCAGGACTACAACTATGGCTACACCTTC
size: NA; V: TRBV19; D: TRBD1; J: TRBJ1-5; CDR3: CASSTGQGTRYGQPQHF; DNA: TGTGCCAGTAGTACGGGACAGGGGACCCGCTATGGACAGCCCCAGCATTTT
size: NA; V: TRBV11-3; D: TRBD1; J: TRBJ2-7; CDR3: CASSSGQGPSYEQYF; DNA: TGTGCCAGCAGCTCGGGACAGGGGCCATCCTACGAGCAGTACTTC
size: once; V: TRBV6-5; D: NA; J: TRBJ1-6; CDR3: CASTLGGSYNSPLHF; DNA: TGTGCCAGCACCTTAGGGGGCTCCTATAATTCACCCCTCCACTTT
size: NA; V: TRBV13; D: NA; J: TRBJ2-7; CDR3: CASRPRGSGEQYF; DNA: TGTGCCAGCAGACCGAGGGGGAGCGGCGAGCAGTACTTC
size: NA; V: TRBV6-4; D: NA; J: TRBJ1-2; CDR3: CASSDSGDRNYGYTF; DNA: TGTGCCAGCAGTGACTCCGGTGACAGAAACTATGGCTACACCTTC
size: few; V: TRBV25-1; D: NA; J: TRBJ1-6; CDR3: CASSEYIGSGKTPLHF; DNA: TGTGCCAGCAGTGAATATATCGGTTCAGGGAAGACACCCCTCCACTTT
size: NA; V: TRBV28; D: NA; J: TRBJ1-4; CDR3: CASSLGGLNEKLFF; DNA: TGTGCCAGCAGTTTAGGAGGACTCAATGAAAAACTGTTTTTT
size: NA; V: TRBV6-5; D: TRBD2; J: TRBJ2-1; CDR3: CSSNLAGENEQFF; DNA: TGTTCGAGCAACTTAGCGGGAGAGAATGAGCAGTTCTTC
size: NA; V: TRBV6-2/TRBV6-3; D: TRBD1; J: TRBJ1-6; CDR3: CASSTTRTGDHSPLHF; DNA: TGTGCCAGCAGTACAACTCGGACAGGGGACCATTCACCCCTCCACTTT
size: NA; V: TRBV7-8; D: TRBD1; J: TRBJ1-6; CDR3: CASSSGQTNSPLHF; DNA: TGTGCCAGCAGTTCGGGACAGACGAATTCACCCCTCCACTTT
size: NA; V: TRBV4-3; D: NA; J: TRBJ2-3; CDR3: CASSQAAASTDTQYF; DNA: TGCGCCAGCAGCCAAGCAGCGGCCTCCACAGATACGCAGTATTTT
size: NA; V: TRBV21-1; D: NA; J: TRBJ1-2; CDR3: CASSTGGNDYGYTF; DNA: TGTGCCAGCAGTACAGGGGGCAACGACTATGGCTACACCTTC
size: NA; V: TRBV9; D: NA; J: TRBJ2-2; CDR3: CASSAGGQNTGELFF; DNA: TGTGCCAGCAGCGCGGGGGGACAGAACACCGGGGAGCTGTTTTTT
size: few; V: TRBV2; D: TRBD1; J: TRBJ1-2; CDR3: CASRYGTGNGYTF; DNA: TGTGCCAGCAGGTACGGGACAGGGAATGGCTACACCTTC
size: few; V: TRBV10-2; D: NA; J: TRBJ2-3; CDR3: CASSLTDTQYF; DNA: TGCGCCAGCAGTCTCACAGATACGCAGTATTTT
size: once; V: TRBV5-1; D: NA; J: TRBJ2-6; CDR3: CASTLSGANVLTF; DNA: TGCGCCAGCACCCTCTCTGGGGCCAACGTCCTGACTTTC
size: NA; V: TRBV28; D: NA; J: TRBJ2-3; CDR3: CASSSRLVPDTQYF; DNA: TGTGCCAGCAGTTCCAGACTAGTTCCAGATACGCAGTATTTT
size: NA; V: TRBV7-9; D: NA; J: TRBJ1-4; CDR3: CASSRGSGKLFF; DNA: TGTGCCAGCAGCCGTGGCAGCGGGAAACTGTTTTTT
size: NA; V: TRBV6-6; D: NA; J: TRBJ1-4; CDR3: CASSYSGSTDEKLFF; DNA: TGTGCCAGCAGTTACTCGGGCAGTACTGATGAAAAACTGTTTTTT
size: NA; V: TRBV25-1; D: NA; J: TRBJ2-7; CDR3: CASAGGVRFYEQYF; DNA: TGTGCCAGCGCCGGCGGGGTGAGATTCTACGAGCAGTACTTC
size: NA; V: TRBV5-6; D: TRBD1; J: TRBJ1-2; CDR3: CASSWADRGYGYTF; DNA: TGTGCCAGCAGCTGGGCGGACAGGGGGTACGGCTACACCTTC
size: NA; V: TRBV24-1; D: TRBD1; J: TRBJ2-3; CDR3: CATSDIDRGADTQYF; DNA: TGTGCCACCAGTGACATTGACAGGGGTGCAGATACGCAGTATTTT
size: NA; V: TRBV7-2; D: NA; J: TRBJ2-3; CDR3: CASRASTDTQYF; DNA: TGTGCCAGCAGGGCTAGCACAGATACGCAGTATTTT
size: NA; V: TRBV19; D: NA; J: TRBJ2-5; CDR3: CASSRARQETQYF; DNA: TGTGCCAGTAGTCGTGCCCGGCAAGAGACCCAGTACTTC
size: few; V: TRBV27; D: NA; J: TRBJ2-1; CDR3: CASSWTGQTNNEQFF; DNA: TGTGCCAGCAGTTGGACGGGACAAACGAACAATGAGCAGTTCTTC
size: NA; V: TRBV5-1; D: NA; J: TRBJ1-6; CDR3: CASSLAGDGNSPLHF; DNA: TGCGCCAGCAGCTTGGCGGGGGACGGGAATTCACCCCTCCACTTT
size: NA; V: TRBV30; D: NA; J: TRBJ2-2; CDR3: CAWSTSLTRSGELFF; DNA: TGTGCCTGGAGTACTTCCCTTACTAGGTCCGGGGAGCTGTTTTTT
size: NA; V: TRBV3-1/TRBV3-2; D: TRBD1; J: TRBJ1-1; CDR3: CASSGPGTEAFF; DNA: TGTGCCAGCAGCGGACCCGGGACAGAGGCTTTCTTT